This T cell receptor (beta chain) came from a study of CD8+CD57+ T cells in acquired aplastic anemia. About the research overall: Isolated CD4+ and CD8+ cells, once sorted, yielded DNA averaging around 2.9 ug. Study observations and caveats: Shared by patients and controls, 25 to 35 CD8+ CDR3s were abundant in patients. In CD8+ cells, Simpson's diversity showed no significant difference between patients and controls.

TCR beta VDJ and CDR3 were profiled, and genomic DNA was the template. TCRdb reprocessed the reads with MiXCR, giving one entry per CDR3 protein. The sample holds about 220,000 distinct CDR3 sequences; 34% are singletons and the top ten take more than 0.95%. Remarks on this clonotype: Its specificity is unknown.

V was pared by 0 bases and J by 5 bases, with 7 bases between. The CDR3 is made up of 13 amino acids. The germline V gene encodes CDR1 WSHSY and CDR2 SAAADI. The sample taken for sequencing was sorted CD4+, CD8+, or CD8+CD57+ T cells (not recorded which) from PBMCs. This TCR was sampled from a human donor in good health, serving as a control. This chain uses TRBV10-2 with TRBJ1-1; unclear D gene. In DNA, the CDR3 is TGCGCCAGCAGTGAGTCGGGTGGGACTGAAGCTTTCTTT. Amino acids: CASSESGGTEAFF.